This record looks at one TCR beta chain sequence and its context. The junction and the germline gene differ at one end; a read error may be behind it. This record comes from a study of T cell changes during pregnancy in multiple sclerosis. The CDR3 loop spans 14 amino acids. The germline V gene has CDR1 SGHKS and CDR2 YYEKEE (reference sequence). Clones were sequenced by immunoSEQ multiplex PCR, and TCRdb holds only the in-frame ones, with some missing. The sample includes around 60,000 clones, 92% seen only once; the top ten take 2.8%. J is TRBJ1-2 and V is TRBV5-5; possibly TRBD1 for D (5 bases). The sequence was obtained from a female donor in good health, enrolled as a control in a pregnancy study. The sample in question was peripheral blood, obtained in the third trimester of pregnancy. CDR3 in DNA: TGTGCCAGCAGGTTGGATATAGGGGCTTATGGCTACACCTTC. Its translation is CASRLDIGAYGYTF.